One sample yielded the 9 T cell receptor beta chains listed below, sequenced in a study of post-analysis software for immune sequencing data. Unique molecular identifiers had been added to the TCR beta cDNA libraries. TCRdb re-called the PCR reads with MiXCR, one entry per CDR3 protein. The profile covers fewer than 900,000 distinct CDR3 sequences, with 46% appearing a single time and roughly 4.9% taken by the ten largest. Points from the study as a whole: A few TRBV segments occurring more often in patients than controls included TRBV5-6, TRBV5-1 and TRBV20-1.

Antigens of these TCRs are unknown. The sample was blood. The receptor set was obtained from a girl aged 5-17 years with multiple sclerosis.

This clonotype was picked up a small number of times. The chain carries TRBV6-5 and TRBJ2-1, with no clear D. This CDR3 contains 13 residues. V shed 10 bases and J shed 4 bases, with 14 bases lying between them. CDR1 and CDR2 (germline): MNHEY, SVGAGI. The CDR3 reads CATHRSDYNEQFF. DNA of the CDR3: TGTGCCACCCATAGGTCTGATTACAATGAGCAGTTCTTC.

This clonotype was seen a handful of times. The V gene is TRBV20-1, the J gene TRBJ1-2; no firm D call. Trimming left V 6 bases short and J 2 bases short, with 10 bases between. This CDR3 contains 12 residues. Germline V gives CDR1 DFQATT, CDR2 SNEGSKA (reference sequence). The CDR3 sequence is CSAKGRNYGYTF. CDR3 bases: TGCAGTGCCAAAGGACGGAACTATGGCTACACCTTC.

The J gene is TRBJ2-7, the V gene TRBV6-2 or TRBV6-3; no clear D gene. The CDR3 is made up of 16 amino acids. V lost 2 bases and J 7 bases, leaving 21 bases between the germline ends. CDR1 MNHEY and CDR2 SVGEGT come from the germline V gene. CDR3 in amino acids: CASSYTPIDGRGEQYF. CDR3 in DNA: TGTGCCAGCAGTTACACCCCTATTGACGGACGAGGAGAGCAGTACTTC.

This chain links TRBV28 with TRBJ2-1; TRBD2 matches 8 bases. This CDR3 contains 15 residues. Germline assignment: CDR1 MDHEN and CDR2 SYDVKM. V gave up 6 bases and J gave up 4 bases; unmatched junction bases: 8. The CDR3 sequence: CASSLAPSGYNEQFF. For the CDR3, the DNA is TGTGCCAGCAGCCTAGCTCCTAGCGGGTACAATGAGCAGTTCTTC. Full variable domain (outside the CDR3, taken from reference TRBV28 and TRBJ2-1): DVKVTQSSRYLVKRTGEKVFLECVQDMDHENMFWYRQDPGLGLRLIYFSYDVKMKEKGDIPEGYSVSREKKERFSLILESASTNQTSMYLCASSLAPSGYNEQFFGPGTRLTVL.

This sequence joins TRBV4-3 and TRBJ2-7; 9 bases match TRBD1. This CDR3 region has 16 residues. J was trimmed by 1 base and V by 0 bases; bases with no gene match: 4. CDR1 and CDR2 from the germline V gene are LGHNA and YSLEER. CDR3 sequence: CASSQESDRGSYEQYF. CDR3 sequence (DNA): TGCGCCAGCAGCCAAGAATCCGACAGGGGGTCCTACGAGCAGTACTTC.

V usage is TRBV20-1 and J usage is TRBJ2-3, with D maybe TRBD2 (5 bases). The germline CDR1 and CDR2 sequences are DFQATT and SNEGSKA (reference sequence). The CDR3 contains 13 residues. V was shortened by 4 bases and J by 3 bases, with 11 bases between the two germline ends. The CDR3 spells CSAMPSMTDTQYF. The CDR3 DNA is TGCAGTGCTATGCCTAGCATGACAGATACGCAGTATTTT.

This clonotype was detected only a few times. The CDR3 nucleotides read TGCAGTGCTGGAGGGACAGGGGGAAGCTATGGCTACACCTTC. The encoded protein is CSAGGTGGSYGYTF. The V and J genes are TRBV20-1 and TRBJ1-2, with 11 bases matching TRBD1. The CDR3 is 14 amino acids. Trimming at V came to 5 bases and at J to 4 bases, leaving 6 bases not matched to a gene. Germline loops: CDR1 DFQATT, CDR2 SNEGSKA (reference sequence).

The chain couples TRBV28 to TRBJ2-5, with 7 bases fitting TRBD1. The germline gives CDR1 MDHEN, CDR2 SYDVKM. V lost 3 bases and J lost 2; bases outside the gene matches: 6. The CDR3 is 15 amino acids. DNA for the CDR3: TGTGCCAGCAGTTTGCCAGGGGGTGAACAAGAGACCCAGTACTTC. Its translation is CASSLPGGEQETQYF.

The J gene is TRBJ2-3, the V gene TRBV9, with 15 nucleotides matching TRBD2. Germline V CDR1 and CDR2: SGDLS, YYNGEE. V was clipped by 4 bases and J by 2 bases; unmatched bases: 8. The CDR3 covers 18 residues. CDR3 in DNA: TGTGCCAGCAGCCCTAGCCGGACTAGCGGGAGGGCCACAGATACGCAGTATTTT. It is translated as CASSPSRTSGRATDTQYF.